The 10 T cell receptor beta chains listed next were all sequenced from one sample in a study of cytomegalovirus exposure and HLA in healthy donors. 13 Jbeta primers and 60 Vbeta primers were used for the PCR. The data were produced by immunoSEQ multiplex PCR, yet TCRdb's version contains in-frame clones alone and is incomplete. The sample holds some 130,000 clones, about four fifths seen once. The material sequenced was PBMCs. The receptors stem from a man under 40 in good health.

This clone showed up just a few times. The chain couples TRBV4-1 to TRBJ2-7; 9 nucleotides line up with TRBD2. Germline CDR1 MGHRA, CDR2 YSYEKL. The CDR3 spans 17 residues. With V trimmed by 4 bases and J by 1 base, 11 bases remained unmatched. The CDR3 DNA sequence: TGCGCCAGCAGCCGAACACCCCCGACTAGCGGTTCCTACGAGCAGTACTTC. This codes for CASSRTPPTSGSYEQYF.

The CDR3 loop reads CASSQVGEGVNEQFF. The CDR3 region has the DNA TGCGCCAGCAGCCAAGTTGGGGAAGGGGTCAATGAGCAGTTCTTC. V and J are TRBV4-3 and TRBJ2-1, with D tentatively TRBD1 (5 bases). The germline gives CDR1 LGHNA, CDR2 YSLEER. The CDR3 spans 15 residues. V lost 1 base, J lost 6 bases, and 13 bases lay in between.

This clone was detected only once. The chain joins TRBV27 to TRBJ2-1, with D hard to call. V lost 4 bases and J lost 9, with 22 bases in between. The germline V gene has CDR1 MNHEY and CDR2 SMNVEV (reference sequence). This CDR3 region has 16 residues. CDR3 loop: CASSSEKLRPSGEQFF. As DNA, the CDR3 is TGTGCCAGCAGTTCTGAGAAATTAAGACCTAGTGGTGAGCAGTTCTTC.

The rearrangement uses TRBV11-2 and TRBJ2-7; maybe TRBD1 (5 bases). Germline lookup yields CDR1 SGHAT and CDR2 FQNNGV. Trimming cost V 3 bases and J 3 bases, with 9 bases left between them. This CDR3 spans 13 amino acids. CDR3 region: CASSLTDHYEQYF. The DNA for the CDR3 is TGTGCCAGCAGCTTGACAGATCACTACGAGCAGTACTTC.

The chain employs TRBV11-2 and TRBJ2-7, with TRBD2 matching over 8 bases. The germline CDR1 and CDR2 sequences are SGHAT and FQNNGV. The CDR3 is 15 residues long. With V trimmed by 5 bases and J by 5 bases, 11 bases remained unmatched. The CDR3 nucleotides read TGTGCCAGCAGCCGTGGCCCTAGGCGGGAGGACGAGCAGTACTTC. Its translation is CASSRGPRREDEQYF.

The chain recombines TRBV19 with TRBJ2-1, with TRBD2 matching over 11 bases. This CDR3 region has 16 residues. CDR1 is LNHDA and CDR2 is SQIVND in the germline V gene (reference sequence). V lost 6 bases, J lost 5 bases, and 9 bases stayed unmatched. The CDR3 coding sequence is TGTGCCAGTAGCAGCCCGGGACTAGCGGAGCACAATGAGCAGTTCTTC. Residues: CASSSPGLAEHNEQFF.

This chain uses TRBV6-6 with TRBJ2-7; 7 bases are shared with TRBD2. Germline loops: CDR1 MNHNY, CDR2 SVGAGI (reference sequence). The CDR3 is 14 amino acids. Unmatched junction bases numbered 6, after V lost 5 bases and J lost 2 bases. The CDR3 bases are TGTGCCAGCAGTCTCGGGGGGAGGGCCTACGAGCAGTACTTC. Protein: CASSLGGRAYEQYF.

The chain uses TRBV29-1 and TRBJ1-2, with D unclear. Trimming stripped 7 bases from V and 1 base from J, with 10 bases between. In germline, CDR1 is SQVTM, CDR2 ANQGSEA. The CDR3 runs to 12 residues. The DNA for the CDR3 is TGCAGCGCCAGGCGTAATAACTATGGCTACACCTTC. Protein sequence: CSARRNNYGYTF.

The CDR3 here is CASSPGQGGNYGYTF. CDR3 nucleotides: TGTGCCAGCTCACCTGGACAGGGGGGGAACTATGGCTACACCTTC. The chain has TRBV18 and TRBJ1-2, with 10 bases aligning to TRBD1. The CDR3 is 15 amino acids. Germline CDR1 KGHSH, CDR2 LQKENI. Unmatched junction bases numbered 3, after V lost 3 bases and J lost 2 bases.

The chain employs TRBV7-2 and TRBJ2-2; D is unclear. The length of the CDR3 is 15 residues. Germline V lookup: CDR1 SGHTA, CDR2 FQGNSA. Trimming took 5 bases from V and 1 from J, leaving 11 bases between them. Here the CDR3 reads CASSPKLLNTGELFF. CDR3 bases: TGTGCCAGCAGCCCTAAACTACTGAACACCGGGGAGCTGTTTTTT.